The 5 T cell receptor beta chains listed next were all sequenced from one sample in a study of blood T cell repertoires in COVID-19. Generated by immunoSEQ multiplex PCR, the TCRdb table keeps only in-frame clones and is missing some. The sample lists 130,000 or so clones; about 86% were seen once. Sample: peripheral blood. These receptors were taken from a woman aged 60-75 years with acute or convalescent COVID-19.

The CDR3 sequence: CASSREGAGRPQHF. CDR3 in DNA: TGCGCCAGCAGCCGTGAGGGTGCCGGCCGGCCCCAGCATTTT. This sequence joins TRBV4-1 and TRBJ1-5; D remains ambiguous. This CDR3 is built from 14 residues. The V end lost 4 bases, the J end lost 9 bases, and 16 bases lay between the germline ends. Per germline, CDR1 MGHRA and CDR2 YSYEKL.

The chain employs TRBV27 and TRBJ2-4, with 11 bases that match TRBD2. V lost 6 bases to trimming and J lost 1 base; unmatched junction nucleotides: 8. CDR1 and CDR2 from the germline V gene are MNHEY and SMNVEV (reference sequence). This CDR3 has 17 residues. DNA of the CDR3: TGTGCCAGCAGCCTTAGCGGGGGGGAACACGCCAAAAACATTCAGTACTTC. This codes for CASSLSGGEHAKNIQYF.

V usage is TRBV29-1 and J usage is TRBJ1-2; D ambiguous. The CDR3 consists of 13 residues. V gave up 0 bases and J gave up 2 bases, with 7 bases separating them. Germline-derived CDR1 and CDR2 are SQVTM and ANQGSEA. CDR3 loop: CSVEEAKNYGYTF. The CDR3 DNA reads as TGCAGCGTTGAAGAGGCCAAGAACTATGGCTACACCTTC.

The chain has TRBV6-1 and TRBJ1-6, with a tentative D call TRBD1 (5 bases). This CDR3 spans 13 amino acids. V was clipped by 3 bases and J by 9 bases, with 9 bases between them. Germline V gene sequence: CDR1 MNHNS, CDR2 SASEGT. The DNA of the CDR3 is TGTGCCAGCAGTGATCACGGGGGTTCACCCCTCCACTTT. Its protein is CASSDHGGSPLHF.

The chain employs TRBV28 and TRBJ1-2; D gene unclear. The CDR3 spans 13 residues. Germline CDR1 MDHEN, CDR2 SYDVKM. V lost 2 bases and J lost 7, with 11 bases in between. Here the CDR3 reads CASSLNQLAGYTF. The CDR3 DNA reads TGTGCCAGCAGTTTAAACCAGTTGGCTGGCTACACCTTC.